A single sample gave rise to the 19 T cell receptor beta chains below, sequenced in a study of blood T cell repertoires in COVID-19. Sequencing was performed with immunoSEQ multiplex PCR; in TCRdb, only in-frame clones are kept and a portion is missing. The sample holds 150,000 or so clones; roughly nine tenths are singletons and the top ten take under 4.5%. The sample comprised peripheral blood. The receptors derive from a woman in her 70s with acute or convalescent COVID-19.

This chain joins TRBV2 and TRBJ2-2; D is perhaps TRBD1 (5 bases). Trimming cost V 7 bases and J 7 bases, with 13 bases left between them. In germline, CDR1 is SNHLY, CDR2 FYNNEI. The CDR3 is 13 residues long. In nucleotides, the CDR3 is TGTGCCAGCACCAGAAGGGGTGGCGGGGAGCTGTTTTTT. Protein product: CASTRRGGGELFF.

V gene TRBV12-3 or TRBV12-4 combines with J gene TRBJ1-1; D uncertain. The V end lost 6 bases, the J end lost 2 bases, and 7 bases lay between the germline ends. This CDR3 spans 12 amino acids. CDR3 in amino acids: CASSSSNTEAFF. CDR3 in DNA: TGTGCCAGCAGCTCTAGTAACACTGAAGCTTTCTTT.

The rearrangement joins TRBV6-5 to TRBJ2-7, with a weak D call TRBD1 (6 bases). The germline V gene has CDR1 MNHEY and CDR2 SVGAGI. Trimming stripped 8 bases from V and 7 bases from J, with 21 bases between. CDR3 length: 14 residues. CDR3 DNA: TGTGCCAGCTCCTTGATACAGGGTCAAAGGGAGCAGTACTTC. It yields the protein CASSLIQGQREQYF.

This clone is a singleton in its sample. The CDR3 bases are TGTGCCAGCAGCCAAGTCGCCGGGGGGAGCACTGAAGCTTTCTTT. This gives the protein CASSQVAGGSTEAFF. The gene calls are TRBV4-2 and TRBJ1-1; maybe TRBD1 (5 bases). The length of the CDR3 is 15 residues. Germline-derived CDR1 and CDR2 are LGHNA and YNFKEQ. Trimming removed 1 base at V and 4 bases at J, with 13 bases between.

This rearrangement joins TRBV6-2 or TRBV6-3 to TRBJ1-6; no firm D call. The CDR3 covers 16 residues. V lost 2 bases, J lost 4 bases, and 12 bases lay in between. Germline V CDR1 and CDR2: MNHEY, SVGEGT. The CDR3 is CASSYGLREYNSPLHF. In DNA, the CDR3 is TGTGCCAGCAGTTACGGCTTGCGGGAGTATAATTCACCCCTCCACTTT.

V and J are TRBV20-1 and TRBJ1-6, with 9 bases identical to TRBD1. V gave up 3 bases and J gave up 10 bases; unmatched junction bases: 7. This CDR3 spans 14 amino acids. Germline CDR1 and CDR2: DFQATT and SNEGSKA (reference sequence). The CDR3 spells CSASSGTGLSPLHF. The CDR3 DNA reads TGCAGTGCTAGTAGCGGGACAGGGTTATCACCCCTCCACTTT.

The chain combines TRBV27 with TRBJ2-1; no definite D call. This CDR3 has 15 residues. The V end lost 0 bases, the J end lost 4 bases, and 10 bases lay between the germline ends. Per the germline V gene, CDR1 is MNHEY and CDR2 is SMNVEV (reference sequence). CDR3 in amino acids: CASSLSPGKYNEQFF. The CDR3 DNA follows: TGTGCCAGCAGTTTATCACCGGGTAAATACAATGAGCAGTTCTTC.

The chain joins TRBV3-1 (or the pseudogene TRBV3-2) to TRBJ2-7; D gene unclear. CDR1 is LGHDT, CDR2 YNNKEL, per germline (reference sequence). The germline V and J ends were trimmed by 2 bases and 6 bases, with 14 bases remaining between them. CDR3 length: 14 amino acids. For the CDR3, the DNA is TGTGCCAGCAGCCAACTTGCCACTCGTGGCGAGCAGTACTTC. It encodes CASSQLATRGEQYF.

This clone was seen a handful of times. The chain is built from TRBV4-1 and TRBJ1-4, with TRBD1 matching 8 bases. The V segment lost 2 bases and the J segment 0 bases; nucleotides outside the gene matches: 8. The germline CDR1 and CDR2 sequences are MGHRA and YSYEKL. The CDR3 runs 18 residues. The CDR3 region has the DNA TGCGCCAGCAGCCAAAGAGGCTACAGGGGGACAACTAATGAAAAACTGTTTTTT. It codes for CASSQRGYRGTTNEKLFF.

CDR3 nucleotides: TGTGCCAGCAGTTTACAGGGGGCGAGCTACAATGAGCAGTTCTTC. Amino acids: CASSLQGASYNEQFF. The chain combines TRBV6-6 with TRBJ2-1; the match to TRBD1 covers 9 bases. This CDR3 contains 15 residues. The ends lost 4 bases at V and 3 bases at J; junction bases unmatched: 4. The V gene's germline CDR1 is MNHNY and CDR2 SVGAGI (reference sequence).

This chain uses TRBV7-2 with TRBJ1-6; D unresolved. V was cut by 3 bases and J by 7 bases, with 16 bases left in between. Germline loops: CDR1 SGHTA, CDR2 FQGNSA. The CDR3 consists of 16 residues. For the CDR3, the DNA is TGTGCCAGCAGCTTGGACGGCTGGAGGACGAATTCACCCCTCCACTTT. Protein: CASSLDGWRTNSPLHF. Full variable domain (missing parts from reference TRBV7-2 and TRBJ1-6): GAGVSQSPSNKVTEKGKDVELRCDPISGHTALYWYRQSLGQGLEFLIYFQGNSAPDKSGLPSDRFSAERTGGSVSTLTIQRTQQEDSAVYLCASSLDGWRTNSPLHFGNGTRLTVT.

V usage is TRBV5-1 and J usage is TRBJ2-5; perhaps TRBD2 as D (5 bases). Germline V CDR1 and CDR2: SGHRS, YFSETQ. The CDR3 runs to 15 residues. The ends were cut back, 0 bases at V and 1 base at J, with 10 bases in the middle. CDR3 residues: CASSLAEGIQETQYF. The CDR3 nucleotides are TGCGCCAGCAGCTTGGCCGAGGGTATCCAAGAGACCCAGTACTTC.

The chain is built from TRBV2 and TRBJ1-2, with TRBD1 matching over 9 bases. Germline V lookup: CDR1 SNHLY, CDR2 FYNNEI. V trimming: 4 bases; J trimming: 4 bases; junction bases outside the gene matches: 1. The CDR3 spans 13 residues. In DNA, the CDR3 is TGTGCCAGCAGTGGGACAGGGGTCTATGGCTACACCTTC. Translating gives CASSGTGVYGYTF.

The chain employs TRBV19 and TRBJ2-3, with TRBD2 matching 9 bases. Trimming took 8 bases from V and 4 from J; bases not matched to a gene: 16. The CDR3 is made up of 17 amino acids. Germline V gene lookup returns CDR1 LNHDA and CDR2 SQIVND (reference sequence). The CDR3 sequence: CASSAHGVGLASDTQYF. DNA for the CDR3: TGTGCCAGTTCGGCCCATGGGGTGGGACTAGCCTCAGATACGCAGTATTTT.

V usage is TRBV5-4 and J usage is TRBJ2-1, with 9 bases identical to TRBD2. Germline assignment: CDR1 SGHNT and CDR2 YYREEE (reference sequence). CDR3 length: 15 amino acids. Losses at the gene ends were 4 bases for V and 3 bases for J; bases not matched to a gene: 5. For the CDR3, the DNA is TGTGCCAGCAGCCAAGCGGGAGGCAGCTACAATGAGCAGTTCTTC. Residues: CASSQAGGSYNEQFF.

Only one count was recorded for this clone. The chain combines TRBV5-1 with TRBJ2-3; D gene ambiguous. V gave up 4 bases and J gave up 6 bases, with 15 bases separating them. The CDR3 loop spans 14 amino acids. Germline CDR1 reads SGHRS; CDR2 reads YFSETQ. CDR3 in DNA: TGCGCCAGCAGCCCAGGCGTTCGTAGGGATACGCAGTATTTT. Translated: CASSPGVRRDTQYF. Combining the CDR3 with reference TRBV5-1 and TRBJ2-3 gives the whole variable domain KAGVTQTPRYLIKTRGQQVTLSCSPISGHRSVSWYQQTPGQGLQFLFEYFSETQRNKGNFPGRFSGRQFSNSRSEMNVSTLELGDSALYLCASSPGVRRDTQYFGPGTRLTVL.

The chain combines TRBV6-2 or TRBV6-3 with TRBJ2-5, with D hard to call. The CDR3 loop spans 14 amino acids. Trimming shortened V by 4 bases and J by 2 bases, and 11 bases separated the two germline ends. Germline V gene sequence: CDR1 MNHEY, CDR2 SVGEGT. The CDR3 bases are TGTGCCAGCAGTTCACTAAGACCTCAAGAGACCCAGTACTTC. It specifies CASSSLRPQETQYF.

The chain links TRBV14 to TRBJ2-1; 8 nucleotides line up with TRBD2. The CDR3 is made up of 16 amino acids. The V gene end was trimmed by 0 bases and the J gene end by 6 bases; junction bases not matched to a gene: 7. The germline CDR1 and CDR2 sequences are SGHDN and FVKESK. CDR3 nucleotide sequence: TGTGCCAGCAGCCAAGAGCCCCGGACTAGCATCAATGAGCAGTTCTTC. Translation: CASSQEPRTSINEQFF.

The gene calls are TRBV27 and TRBJ1-1; TRBD1 agrees at 7 bases. Per the germline V gene, CDR1 is MNHEY and CDR2 is SMNVEV (reference sequence). The CDR3 consists of 14 residues. V lost 6 bases and J lost 0; bases outside the gene matches: 4. CDR3 bases: TGTGCCAGCAGGGACAGGCGACTGAACACTGAAGCTTTCTTT. Its protein product is CASRDRRLNTEAFF.